This T cell receptor beta chain was documented in a study of cytomegalovirus exposure and HLA in healthy donors. The CDR3 is made up of 15 amino acids. The germline V gene has CDR1 LNHNV and CDR2 YYDKDF (reference sequence). V was trimmed by 0 bases and J by 8 bases, leaving 16 bases between them. A multiplex PCR was run with 60 Vbeta primers and 13 Jbeta primers. Libraries were prepared by immunoSEQ multiplex PCR; TCRdb keeps only in-frame clonotypes and omits some of them. The data contain more than 150,000 clones, 65% to 90% of them singletons. The rearrangement uses TRBV15 and TRBJ1-2; D unresolved. The sequence was collected from a girl aged 2-15 years in good health and CMV-seropositive. Sequenced input: PBMCs. The CDR3 loop reads CATSRDHLSQVGYTF. Written as DNA, the CDR3 is TGTGCCACCAGCAGAGATCATCTGTCGCAGGTCGGCTACACCTTC.